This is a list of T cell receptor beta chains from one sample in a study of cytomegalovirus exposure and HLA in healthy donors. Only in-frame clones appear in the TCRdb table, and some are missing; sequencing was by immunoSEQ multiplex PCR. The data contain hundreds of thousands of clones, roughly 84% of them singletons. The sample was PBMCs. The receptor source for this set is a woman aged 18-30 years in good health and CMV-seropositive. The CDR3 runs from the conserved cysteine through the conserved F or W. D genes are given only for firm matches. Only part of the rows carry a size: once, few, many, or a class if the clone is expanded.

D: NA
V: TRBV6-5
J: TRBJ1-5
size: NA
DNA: TGTGCCAGCAGTGCAGGGGCCGGCAATCAGCCCCAGCATTTT
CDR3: CASSAGAGNQPQHF

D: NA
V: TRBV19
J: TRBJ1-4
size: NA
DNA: TGTGCCAGTAGCCCTTACCCAGGTTCAACTAATGAAAAACTGTTTTTT
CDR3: CASSPYPGSTNEKLFF

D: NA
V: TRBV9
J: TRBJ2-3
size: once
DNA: TGTGCCAGCAGCGTAGGGACAGTGTTCCCCGATACGCAGTATTTT
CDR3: CASSVGTVFPDTQYF

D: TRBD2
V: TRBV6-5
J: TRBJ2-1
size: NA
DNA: TGTGCCAGCCGGGGGGGGAGGGCCTACAATGAGCAGTTCTTC
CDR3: CASRGGRAYNEQFF

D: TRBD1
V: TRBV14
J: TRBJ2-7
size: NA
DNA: TGTGCCAGCAGCCAGATCATCCGGACAGGGATCGACGAGCAGTACTTC
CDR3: CASSQIIRTGIDEQYF

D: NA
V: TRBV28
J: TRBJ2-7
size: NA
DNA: TGTGCCAGCAGTTTACTAAGATACGAGCAGTACTTC
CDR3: CASSLLRYEQYF

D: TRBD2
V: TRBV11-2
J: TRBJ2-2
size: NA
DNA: TGTGCCAGCAGCTTAGATTTTCGGACTAGCGGGAACTCCGGGGAGCTGTTTTTT
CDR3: CASSLDFRTSGNSGELFF

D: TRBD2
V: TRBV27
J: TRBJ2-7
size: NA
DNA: TGTGCCAGCAGTCCCGGGACTAGCTACGAGCAGTACTTC
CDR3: CASSPGTSYEQYF

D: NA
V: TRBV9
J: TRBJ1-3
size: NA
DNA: TGTGCCAGCAGCCCCCAGGGAAGGGTTCCCGACTCTGGAAACACCATATATTTT
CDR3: CASSPQGRVPDSGNTIYF

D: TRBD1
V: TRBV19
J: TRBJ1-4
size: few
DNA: TGTGCCAGTAGTACCGGACAGGGGAATGAAAAACTGTTTTTT
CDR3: CASSTGQGNEKLFF

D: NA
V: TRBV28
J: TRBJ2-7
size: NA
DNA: TGTGCCAGCAGTCTCGTCAAGACAAGCAACTACGAGCAGTACTTC
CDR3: CASSLVKTSNYEQYF

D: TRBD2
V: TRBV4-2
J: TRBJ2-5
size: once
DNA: TGTGCCAGCTCTCAGCTAGCGGGAGTTGGGGAGACCCAGTACTTC
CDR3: CASSQLAGVGETQYF

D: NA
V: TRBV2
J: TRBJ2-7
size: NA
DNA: TGTGCCAGCAGTGATGCCCTCAGCTCCTACGAGCAGTACTTC
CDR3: CASSDALSSYEQYF

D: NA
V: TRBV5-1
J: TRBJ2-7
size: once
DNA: TGCGCCAGCAGCTTGTTTACTAGCAGTAGCTCCTACGAGCAGTACTTC
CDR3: CASSLFTSSSSYEQYF

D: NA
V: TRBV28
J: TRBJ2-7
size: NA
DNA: TGTGCCAGCAGTTTTACGGCAGGGGTCGAGCAGTACTTC
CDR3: CASSFTAGVEQYF

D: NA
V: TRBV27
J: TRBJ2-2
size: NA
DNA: TGTGCCAGCAGTTTGCCCGGGAACACCGGGGAGCTGTTTTTT
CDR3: CASSLPGNTGELFF

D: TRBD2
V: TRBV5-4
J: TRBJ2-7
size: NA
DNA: TGTGCCAGCAGCTTAGGACTAGCGGGAGTTTTGACCTACGAGCAGTACTTC
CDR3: CASSLGLAGVLTYEQYF

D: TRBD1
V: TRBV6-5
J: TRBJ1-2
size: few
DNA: TGTGCCAGCAGTAGGACAGGAAGAAGCGGCTACACCTTC
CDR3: CASSRTGRSGYTF

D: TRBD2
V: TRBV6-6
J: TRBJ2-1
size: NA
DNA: TGTGCCAGCAGTGGCACTCAGCGGGGTACAGTCGATGAGCAGTTCTTC
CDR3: CASSGTQRGTVDEQFF

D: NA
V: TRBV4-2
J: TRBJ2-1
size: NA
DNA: TGTGCCAGCAGCCAGCGACCAGGGCAAGGGAATGAGCAGTTCTTC
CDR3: CASSQRPGQGNEQFF

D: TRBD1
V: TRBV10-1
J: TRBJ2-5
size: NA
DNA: TGCGCCAGCAGTGAGTCCGGACAGGGAATAGAGACCCAGTACTTC
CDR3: CASSESGQGIETQYF

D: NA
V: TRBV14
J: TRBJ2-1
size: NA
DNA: TGTGCCAGCAGCAACTTCCCAGGGGCCGATGAGCAGTTCTTC
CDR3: CASSNFPGADEQFF

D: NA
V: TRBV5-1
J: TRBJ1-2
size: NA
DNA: TGCGCCAGCAGCTTGGGACAGGATGCCGGCTACACCTTC
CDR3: CASSLGQDAGYTF

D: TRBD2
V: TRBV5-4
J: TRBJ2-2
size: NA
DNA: TGTGCCAGCAGCTCCGGGACTAGCGGGAGGGGAATCACCGGGGAGCTGTTTTTT
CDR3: CASSSGTSGRGITGELFF

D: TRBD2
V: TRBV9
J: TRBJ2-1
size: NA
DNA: TGTGCCAGCAGCGTAGCGACCCGGGCTAGCGGGCCCTCTGATGAGCAGTTCTTC
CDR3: CASSVATRASGPSDEQFF

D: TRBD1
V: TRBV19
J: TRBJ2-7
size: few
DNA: TGTGCCAGTAGTATCCCCCGGGACAGGAGATCCTACGAGCAGTACTTC
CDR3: CASSIPRDRRSYEQYF

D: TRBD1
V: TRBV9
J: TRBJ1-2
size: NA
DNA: TGTGCCAGCAGCCCCCGGACAGGGAGGACGGGCAACTATGGCTACACCTTC
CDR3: CASSPRTGRTGNYGYTF

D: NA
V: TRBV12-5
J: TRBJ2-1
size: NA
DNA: TGTGCTAGTGGTCCAACCCTGGGGGGAAATGAGCAGTTCTTC
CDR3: CASGPTLGGNEQFF

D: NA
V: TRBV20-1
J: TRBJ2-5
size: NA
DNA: TGCAGTGCTAGAGTCCGAGAGACCCAGTACTTC
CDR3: CSARVRETQYF

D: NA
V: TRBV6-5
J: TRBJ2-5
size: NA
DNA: TGTGCCAGCAGTTACGTGCGGGGAGAAGAGACCCAGTACTTC
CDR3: CASSYVRGEETQYF

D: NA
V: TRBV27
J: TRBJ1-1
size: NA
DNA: TGTGCCAGCAATGGCAGGGCGAACACTGAAGCTTTCTTT
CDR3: CASNGRANTEAFF

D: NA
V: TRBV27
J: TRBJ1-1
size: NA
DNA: TGTGCCAGCAGTTTTTCGGTAACGATGAACACTGAAGCTTTCTTT
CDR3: CASSFSVTMNTEAFF

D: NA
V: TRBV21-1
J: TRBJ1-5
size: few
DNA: TGTGCCAGCAGCAAAGATCGGACAGGGCGAGGAAATCAGCCCCAGCATTTT
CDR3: CASSKDRTGRGNQPQHF

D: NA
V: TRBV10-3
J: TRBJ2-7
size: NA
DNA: TGTGCCGCCCAAAGCCGAGGAGGCTACGAGCAGTACTTC
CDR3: CAAQSRGGYEQYF

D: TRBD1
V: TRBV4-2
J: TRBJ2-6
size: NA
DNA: TGTGCCAGCAGCCAAGAGGGACAGGGGTTTGGGGCCAACGTCCTGACTTTC
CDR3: CASSQEGQGFGANVLTF

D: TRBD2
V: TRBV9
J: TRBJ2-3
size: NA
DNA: TGTGCCAGCAGCGTAGACGCTAGCGGGAGCGCAGATACGCAGTATTTT
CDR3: CASSVDASGSADTQYF

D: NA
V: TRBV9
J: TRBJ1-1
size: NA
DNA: TGTGCCAGCAGCGTAGGTAAGGGAGGGGGTCTCTTGAACACTGAAGCTTTCTTT
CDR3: CASSVGKGGGLLNTEAFF

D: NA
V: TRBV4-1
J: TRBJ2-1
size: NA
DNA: TGCGCCAGCAGCCAAGATCCCCAGGACAATGAGCAGTTCTTC
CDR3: CASSQDPQDNEQFF

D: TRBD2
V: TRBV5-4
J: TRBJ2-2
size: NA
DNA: TGTGCCAGCAGCTTAACTAGCGGGACCGGGGAGCTGTTTTTT
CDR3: CASSLTSGTGELFF

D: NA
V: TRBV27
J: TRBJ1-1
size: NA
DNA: TGTGCCAGCACCAGCACGGGGAACACTGAAGCTTTCTTT
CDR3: CASTSTGNTEAFF

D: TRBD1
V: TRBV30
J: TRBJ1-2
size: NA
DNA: TGTGCCTGGAGGCAGACAGGGGTTCGCTATGGCTACACCTTC
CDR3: CAWRQTGVRYGYTF

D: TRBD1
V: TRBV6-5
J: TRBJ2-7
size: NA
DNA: TGTGCCAGCAGTTATGGGACAGGGAACGAGCAGTACTTC
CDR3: CASSYGTGNEQYF

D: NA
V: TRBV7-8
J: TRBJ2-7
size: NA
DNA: TGTGCCAGCAGCTTAGGAGGGGGGGTTCAGCGGGATAAGGACGAGCAGTACTTC
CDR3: CASSLGGGVQRDKDEQYF

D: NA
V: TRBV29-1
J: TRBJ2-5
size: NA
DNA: TGCAGCGTTGAACTCCTAGAATACCAAGAGACCCAGTACTTC
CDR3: CSVELLEYQETQYF

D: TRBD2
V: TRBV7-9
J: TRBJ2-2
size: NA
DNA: TGTGCCAGCAGCTTAGCCCGGACTAGCGGGAGACTTCGGTTGGGGGAGCTGTTTTTT
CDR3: CASSLARTSGRLRLGELFF

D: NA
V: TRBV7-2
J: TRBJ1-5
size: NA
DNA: TGTGCCAGCACCCCCAACAATCAGCCCCAGCATTTT
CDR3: CASTPNNQPQHF

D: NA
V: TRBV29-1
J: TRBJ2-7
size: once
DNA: TGCAGCGTTGAAGAAGTAGAGCAAAAGCAGTACTTC
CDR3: CSVEEVEQKQYF

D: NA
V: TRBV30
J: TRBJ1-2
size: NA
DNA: TGTGCCTGGAGTGTACTTGCGGAATATGGCTACACCTTC
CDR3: CAWSVLAEYGYTF

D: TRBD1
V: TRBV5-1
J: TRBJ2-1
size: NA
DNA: TGCGCCAGCAGCGGGGGACAGGGACTCTACAATGAGCAGTTCTTC
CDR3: CASSGGQGLYNEQFF

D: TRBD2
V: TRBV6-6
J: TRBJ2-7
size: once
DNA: TGTGCCAGCAGGTCAGCGGGAGGGGCCTACGAGCAGTACTTC
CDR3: CASRSAGGAYEQYF

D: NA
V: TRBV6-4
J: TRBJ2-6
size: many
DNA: TGTGCCAGCAGTGACTCAGGGGCTGGGGCCAACGTCCTGACTTTC
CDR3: CASSDSGAGANVLTF